This TCR beta chain was recovered during a study of blood T cell repertoires in COVID-19. Study summary: COVID-19 samples collected from the United States, Italy and Spain covered acute and convalescent phases.

TCRdb keeps only in-frame clones here, not all; method: immunoSEQ multiplex PCR. The sample has about 170,000 clones; around 82% are singletons. CDR3 length: 15 amino acids. Germline trimming cut 4 bases from V and 3 bases from J; bases unmatched to any gene: 4. CDR1 KGHSH and CDR2 LQKENI come from the germline V gene. This TCR derives from a human donor with acute or convalescent COVID-19. The donor label of this sample is uncertain. This chain connects TRBV18 to TRBJ2-7, with 12 positions matching TRBD1. The sample was peripheral blood. The CDR3 here is CASSRGQGAFYEQYF. Here the CDR3 DNA reads TGTGCCAGCTCACGGGGACAGGGGGCCTTCTACGAGCAGTACTTC.